A selection of T cell receptor beta chains follows, all from one sample in a study of cytomegalovirus exposure and HLA in healthy donors. Method: immunoSEQ multiplex PCR; TCRdb's copy keeps in-frame clones and lacks some. The table lists 63,000 or so clones, almost 75% of them singletons. The source material was PBMCs. The origin of the receptors is a man aged 45-60 years in good health and CMV-seronegative. Both conserved end residues are part of each CDR3. A D gene is named only where the DNA matches it firmly. Rows may omit the clone size; those that give it use once, few, many or a size class.

cdr3_aa cdr3_nt v_call clone_size d_call j_call
CASSSDRINYGYTF TGTGCCAGCAGCTCTGACAGGATAAACTATGGCTACACCTTC TRBV7-2 - - TRBJ1-2
CASRYGTGGTYGYTF TGTGCCAGCAGATATGGGACAGGGGGAACCTATGGCTACACCTTC TRBV6-6 - TRBD1 TRBJ1-2
CSVPGQLYNEQFF TGCAGCGTTCCGGGACAACTCTACAATGAGCAGTTCTTC TRBV29-1 - - TRBJ2-1
CASSLGGLNTEAFF TGCGCCAGCAGCTTGGGGGGGCTGAACACTGAAGCTTTCTTT TRBV5-1 - - TRBJ1-1
CASSGTGRNSPLHF TGTGCCAGCAGTGGGACAGGGAGGAATTCACCCCTCCACTTT TRBV6-1 - TRBD1 TRBJ1-6
CASSQLTGGSAEAFF TGCGCCAGCAGCCAGCTCACAGGGGGCTCGGCTGAAGCTTTCTTT TRBV5-1 - TRBD1 TRBJ1-1
CASGGGGTDTQYF TGTGCCAGCGGGGGGGGCGGTACAGATACGCAGTATTTT TRBV7-3 few - TRBJ2-3
CSAPSLAQYF TGCAGTGCTCCTAGCTTAGCGCAGTATTTT TRBV20-1 - - TRBJ2-3
CASRSPVEQYF TGTGCCAGCAGATCCCCGGTTGAGCAGTACTTC TRBV6-5 - - TRBJ2-7
CASGRDNQPQHF TGTGCCAGCGGCCGGGACAATCAGCCCCAGCATTTT TRBV5-8 few - TRBJ1-5
CASGWTGVENTIYF TGTGCCAGCGGATGGACAGGGGTGGAAAACACCATATATTTT TRBV25-1 - TRBD1 TRBJ1-3
CASSRGGKGEQFF TGTGCCAGCAGCCGGGGAGGTAAGGGTGAGCAGTTCTTC TRBV27 - - TRBJ2-1
CASSQGQTNYGYTF TGCGCCAGCAGTCAGGGGCAGACTAACTATGGCTACACCTTC TRBV6-1 - - TRBJ1-2
CATRQGIEAGELFF TGTGCCACCAGACAGGGAATTGAGGCCGGGGAGCTGTTTTTT TRBV7-3 - TRBD1 TRBJ2-2
CASSTDRDTNYGYTF TGTGCCAGTAGTACCGACAGGGACACTAACTATGGCTACACCTTC TRBV19 - TRBD1 TRBJ1-2
CASRTGGRGLNEQFF TGTGCCAGCAGGACAGGGGGCAGGGGATTGAATGAGCAGTTCTTC TRBV27 - TRBD1 TRBJ2-1
CASEQGSNEQFF TGTGCCAGCGAACAGGGAAGCAATGAGCAGTTCTTC TRBV6-6 - - TRBJ2-1
CASSVSDSSYNSPLHF TGTGCCAGCAGCGTGAGCGACAGCTCCTATAATTCACCCCTCCACTTT TRBV9 - - TRBJ1-6
CASRTTGESYGYTF TGCGCCAGCAGGACAACAGGGGAGAGCTATGGCTACACCTTC TRBV5-1 - TRBD1 TRBJ1-2
CASSFAGTVTGELFF TGTGCCAGCAGCTTCGCCGGGACAGTCACCGGGGAGCTGTTTTTT TRBV5-6 - TRBD1 TRBJ2-2
CASSSGLVGADTQYF TGTGCCAGCAGCTCCGGACTAGTCGGGGCAGATACGCAGTATTTT TRBV7-8 - TRBD2 TRBJ2-3
CASSQAGPSDTQYF TGCGCCAGCAGCCAGGCGGGACCCTCGGATACGCAGTATTTT TRBV4-1 - - TRBJ2-3